The source of this T cell receptor beta chain is a study of blood T cell repertoires in COVID-19. Whole-study context: In each case, the material was cDNA or gDNA derived from T cells, B-cell-depleted T cells, or PBMCs.

The germline CDR1 and CDR2 sequences are MNHEY and SVGAGI. V gave up 0 bases and J gave up 5 bases; unmatched junction bases: 5. The CDR3 extends over 15 amino acids. Original data processing: By means of reference gene primer amplification, nucleated cell counts were estimated. Assay: immunoSEQ multiplex PCR; the TCRdb copy retains only in-frame clones and omits some. For V, J and clone size, that table is used; D and trimming come from the DNA. The sample has around 40,000 clones, roughly 90% seen once; the top ten hold about a fifth. The sequence was obtained from a man over 45 with active COVID-19. Material: peripheral blood. The rearrangement uses TRBV6-5 and TRBJ2-5; 8 bases line up with TRBD1. CDR3 bases: TGTGCCAGCAGTTACTCCCCCCGACAGGGGGAGACCCAGTACTTC. Protein sequence: CASSYSPRQGETQYF.